Listed below are T cell receptor beta chains from one sample, sequenced in a study of blood T cells in healthy people across ages. MiXCR was run by TCRdb on the 5' RACE reads, yielding one entry per CDR3 protein. The data hold fewer than 1.5 million distinct CDR3 sequences, with approximately 42% observed a single time. What was sequenced was blood. Every receptor here comes from a woman aged 18 to 35 in good health. Both conserved end residues are part of each CDR3. A D gene is named only where the DNA matches it firmly. Clone size appears in some rows only: once, few, many, or a class for an expanded clone.

v_call,j_call,clone_size,d_call,cdr3_aa,cdr3_nt
TRBV2,TRBJ2-7,few,NA,CASSEAGQDGSEQYF,TGTGCCAGCAGTGAAGCAGGGCAGGACGGAAGCGAGCAGTACTTC
TRBV20-1,TRBJ2-1,few,NA,CSASPPNEQFF,TGCAGTGCTAGCCCCCCGAATGAGCAGTTCTTC
TRBV12-3/TRBV12-4,TRBJ2-5,NA,TRBD1,CASSNRGVQETQYF,TGTGCCAGCAGTAACAGGGGGGTACAAGAGACCCAGTACTTC
TRBV6-1,TRBJ2-3,few,NA,CASRPGISTDTQYF,TGTGCCAGCAGGCCGGGGATTAGCACAGATACGCAGTATTTT
TRBV2,TRBJ1-5,NA,NA,CASSAQVDQPQHF,TGTGCCAGCAGTGCACAGGTAGATCAGCCCCAGCATTTT
TRBV3-1,TRBJ1-2,NA,NA,CASSQGGRVGGYTF,TGTGCCAGCAGCCAAGGGGGCAGGGTAGGCGGCTACACCTTC
TRBV4-1,TRBJ1-1,few,TRBD1,CASSQGGGEAGAFF,TGCGCCAGCAGCCAGGGAGGGGGCGAGGCAGGGGCTTTCTTT
TRBV3-1,TRBJ2-5,NA,NA,CASSQALGLQETQYF,TGTGCCAGCAGCCAAGCTCTAGGCCTTCAAGAGACCCAGTACTTC
TRBV6-2/TRBV6-3,TRBJ2-5,NA,TRBD2,CASYKTSGETQYF,TGTGCCAGCTATAAGACTAGCGGGGAGACCCAGTACTTC
TRBV11-2,TRBJ2-2,NA,TRBD2,CACGERGGLTGELFF,TGTGCCTGTGGGGAGCGGGGGGGCCTCACCGGGGAGCTGTTTTTT
TRBV9,TRBJ2-7,NA,NA,CASSVDPGAYEQYF,TGTGCCAGCAGCGTAGACCCAGGAGCCTACGAGCAGTACTTC
TRBV7-9,TRBJ2-1,NA,NA,CASSSRGSGSYNEQFF,TGTGCCAGCAGCTCCCGAGGGAGCGGCTCATACAATGAGCAGTTCTTC
TRBV14,TRBJ2-1,NA,NA,CASSPGGANEQFF,TGTGCCAGCAGCCCCGGAGGGGCGAATGAGCAGTTCTTC
TRBV5-1,TRBJ2-3,few,NA,CASKEALGTDTQYF,TGCGCCAGCAAAGAGGCCCTGGGCACAGATACGCAGTATTTT
TRBV7-6,TRBJ2-3,NA,TRBD2,CASSFSGGSGNIDTQYF,TGTGCCAGCAGCTTCAGCGGCGGGAGCGGTAACATAGATACGCAGTATTTT
TRBV6-6,TRBJ1-2,few,TRBD1,CASSFDRASGYTF,TGTGCCAGCAGTTTCGACAGGGCGAGTGGCTACACCTTC
TRBV10-2,TRBJ2-1,NA,TRBD2,CASRMGLAGDGEQFF,TGCGCCAGCAGGATGGGACTAGCGGGAGATGGTGAGCAGTTCTTC
TRBV4-1,TRBJ2-5,NA,NA,CASSGFGSGQETQYF,TGCGCCAGCAGCGGTTTTGGTAGCGGCCAAGAGACCCAGTACTTC
TRBV20-1,TRBJ2-1,NA,NA,CSDGGVGSEQFF,TGCAGTGACGGGGGCGTCGGTAGTGAGCAGTTCTTC
TRBV30,TRBJ1-6,NA,TRBD1,CAWSTGTGVASYNSPLHF,TGTGCCTGGAGTACCGGGACAGGGGTAGCGTCCTATAATTCACCCCTCCACTTT
TRBV27,TRBJ2-2,NA,TRBD2,CASSVAGGPGELFF,TGTGCCAGCAGTGTAGCGGGGGGGCCCGGGGAGCTGTTTTTT
TRBV5-1,TRBJ2-3,NA,NA,CASSIGTDASTDTQYF,TGCGCCAGCAGCATAGGGACGGACGCCAGCACAGATACGCAGTATTTT
TRBV4-1,TRBJ2-1,NA,NA,CASSQDPVDNEQFF,TGCGCCAGCAGCCAAGACCCGGTGGACAATGAGCAGTTCTTC
TRBV3-1,TRBJ1-6,many,TRBD1,CASSQGGTGGSNSPLHF,TGTGCCAGCAGCCAAGGCGGGACAGGGGGTAGTAATTCACCCCTCCACTTT
TRBV27,TRBJ2-7,few,TRBD2,CASSLSAGGYYEQYF,TGTGCCAGCAGTTTATCAGCGGGAGGGTACTACGAGCAGTACTTC
TRBV20-1,TRBJ1-5,NA,NA,CSAREGYMSNQPQHF,TGCAGTGCTAGGGAGGGCTATATGAGCAATCAGCCCCAGCATTTT
TRBV9,TRBJ2-5,few,NA,CASSVGPLGTQYF,TGTGCCAGCAGCGTAGGACCCCTGGGGACCCAGTACTTC
TRBV5-1,TRBJ2-3,NA,NA,CASSFPESADTQYF,TGCGCCAGCAGCTTCCCGGAGAGCGCAGATACGCAGTATTTT
TRBV11-1,TRBJ2-1,NA,NA,CASSLIGFDEQFF,TGTGCCAGCAGCTTAATAGGGTTCGATGAGCAGTTCTTC
TRBV28,TRBJ2-5,NA,NA,CASSMALQPAVQYF,TGTGCCAGCAGTATGGCCCTTCAACCCGCGGTGCAGTACTTC
TRBV4-1,TRBJ2-7,once,NA,CTSRGAGPVYEQYF,TGCACCAGCAGAGGGGCGGGACCGGTCTACGAGCAGTACTTC
TRBV7-9,TRBJ2-1,NA,TRBD2,CASSPDGLAGAVDEQFF,TGTGCCAGCAGCCCGGATGGACTAGCGGGAGCGGTCGATGAGCAGTTCTTC
TRBV5-1,TRBJ2-5,NA,NA,CASSSTGLLQETQYF,TGCGCCAGCAGCTCCACCGGACTACTCCAAGAGACCCAGTACTTC
TRBV20-1,TRBJ2-1,NA,TRBD2,CSAQRLAGGPYNEQFF,TGCAGTGCCCAGAGACTAGCGGGAGGACCCTACAATGAGCAGTTCTTC
TRBV20-1,TRBJ2-3,NA,NA,CSANDPKFADTQYF,TGCAGTGCGAATGACCCGAAGTTCGCAGATACGCAGTATTTT
TRBV12-3/TRBV12-4,TRBJ2-7,few,TRBD2,CASSVGGTSGRSEQYF,TGTGCCAGCAGTGTCGGGGGGACTAGCGGGAGGAGCGAGCAGTACTTC
TRBV5-5,TRBJ2-7,few,NA,CASSLVLRGSYEQYF,TGTGCCAGCAGCTTGGTGTTGCGAGGATCCTACGAGCAGTACTTC
TRBV11-1,TRBJ2-1,NA,NA,CASSPGWPNNEQFF,TGTGCCAGCAGCCCCGGCTGGCCGAACAATGAGCAGTTCTTC
TRBV11-1,TRBJ2-1,NA,TRBD2,CASSFSGGAQNEQFF,TGTGCCAGCAGCTTTAGCGGGGGGGCGCAGAATGAGCAGTTCTTC
TRBV7-9,TRBJ2-1,NA,TRBD2,CASSTSPLAGEQFF,TGTGCCAGCAGCACTAGTCCCCTAGCGGGAGAGCAGTTCTTC
TRBV9,TRBJ2-7,many,NA,CASSVELRGGEQYF,TGTGCCAGCAGCGTAGAGTTAAGAGGGGGCGAGCAGTACTTC
TRBV12-3/TRBV12-4,TRBJ2-7,NA,NA,CASSTRDGHYYEQYF,TGTGCCAGCAGTACCCGGGACGGACATTACTACGAGCAGTACTTC
TRBV4-1,TRBJ2-7,once,TRBD1,CASRGDSLWVAEQYF,TGCGCCAGCAGGGGGGACAGTCTTTGGGTAGCCGAGCAGTACTTC
TRBV20-1,TRBJ2-3,few,TRBD2,CSAHDGGFGTDTQYF,TGCAGTGCTCACGACGGGGGGTTCGGCACAGATACGCAGTATTTT
TRBV10-3,TRBJ2-7,many,TRBD2,CAISEELAGPYEQYF,TGTGCCATCAGTGAGGAGCTAGCGGGACCCTACGAGCAGTACTTC
TRBV29-1,TRBJ2-1,many,TRBD2,CSVWGGNLYNEQFF,TGCAGCGTTTGGGGGGGGAACCTCTACAATGAGCAGTTCTTC